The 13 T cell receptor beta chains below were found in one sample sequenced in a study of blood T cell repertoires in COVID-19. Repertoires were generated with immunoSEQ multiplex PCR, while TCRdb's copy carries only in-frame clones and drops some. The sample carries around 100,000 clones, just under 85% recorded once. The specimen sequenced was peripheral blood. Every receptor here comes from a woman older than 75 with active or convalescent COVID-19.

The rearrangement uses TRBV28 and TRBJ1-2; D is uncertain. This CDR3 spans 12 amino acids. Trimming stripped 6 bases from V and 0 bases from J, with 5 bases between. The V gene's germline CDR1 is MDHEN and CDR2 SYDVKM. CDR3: CASSLANYGYTF. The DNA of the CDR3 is TGTGCCAGCAGCCTTGCTAACTATGGCTACACCTTC.

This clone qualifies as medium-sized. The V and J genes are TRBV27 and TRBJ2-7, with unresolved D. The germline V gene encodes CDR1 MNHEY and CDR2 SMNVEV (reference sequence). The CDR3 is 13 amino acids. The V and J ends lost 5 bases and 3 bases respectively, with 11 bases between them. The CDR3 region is CASSHFTGYEQYF. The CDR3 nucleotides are TGTGCCAGCAGTCACTTTACTGGCTACGAGCAGTACTTC.

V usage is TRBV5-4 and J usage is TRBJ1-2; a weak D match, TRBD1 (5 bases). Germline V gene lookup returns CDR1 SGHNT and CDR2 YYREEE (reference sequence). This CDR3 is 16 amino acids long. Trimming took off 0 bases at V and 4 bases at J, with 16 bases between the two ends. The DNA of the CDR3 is TGTGCCAGCAGCTTGGACCCCAAGGGGCGTACCTATGGCTACACCTTC. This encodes CASSLDPKGRTYGYTF. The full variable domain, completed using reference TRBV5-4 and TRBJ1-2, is ETGVTQSPTHLIKTRGQQVTLRCSSQSGHNTVSWYQQALGQGPQFIFQYYREEENGRGNFPPRFSGLQFPNYSSELNVNALELDDSALYLCASSLDPKGRTYGYTFGSGTRLTVV.

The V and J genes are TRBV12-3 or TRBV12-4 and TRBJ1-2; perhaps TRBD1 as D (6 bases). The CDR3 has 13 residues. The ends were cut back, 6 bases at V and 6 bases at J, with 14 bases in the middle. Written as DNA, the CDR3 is TGTGCCAGCAGGGGAACAGGGAGGGATGGCTACACCTTC. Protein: CASRGTGRDGYTF.

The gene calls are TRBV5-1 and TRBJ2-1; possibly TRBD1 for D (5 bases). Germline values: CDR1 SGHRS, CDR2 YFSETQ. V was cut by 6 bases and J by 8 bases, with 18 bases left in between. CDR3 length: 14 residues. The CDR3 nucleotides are TGCGCCAGCAACTTCTCTCCAGGGAATTATGAGCAGTTCTTC. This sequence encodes CASNFSPGNYEQFF.

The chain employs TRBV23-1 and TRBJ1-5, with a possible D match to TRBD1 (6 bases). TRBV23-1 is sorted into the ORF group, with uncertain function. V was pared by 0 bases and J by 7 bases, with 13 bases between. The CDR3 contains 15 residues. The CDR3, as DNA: TGCGCCAGCAGTCAATCGGTAGCAGGGGAGCAGCCCCAGCATTTT. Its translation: CASSQSVAGEQPQHF.

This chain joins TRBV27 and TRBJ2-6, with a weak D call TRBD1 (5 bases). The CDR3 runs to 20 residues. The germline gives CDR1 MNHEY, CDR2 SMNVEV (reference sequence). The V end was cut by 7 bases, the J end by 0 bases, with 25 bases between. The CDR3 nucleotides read TGTGCCAGCATCCTAAGGGTGCGCAAGGGGAATAACTCTGGGGCCAACGTCCTGACTTTC. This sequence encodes CASILRVRKGNNSGANVLTF. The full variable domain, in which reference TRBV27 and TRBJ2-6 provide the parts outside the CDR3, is EAQVTQNPRYLITVTGKKLTVTCSQNMNHEYMSWYRQDPGLGLRQIYYSMNVEVTDKGDVPEGYKVSRKEKRNFPLILESPSPNQTSLYFCASILRVRKGNNSGANVLTFGAGSRLTVL.

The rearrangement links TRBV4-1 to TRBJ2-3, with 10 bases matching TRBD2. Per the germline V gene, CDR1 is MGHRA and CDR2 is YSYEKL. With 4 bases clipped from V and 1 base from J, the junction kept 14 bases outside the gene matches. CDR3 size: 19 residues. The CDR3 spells CASSLSPPVAGGRTDTQYF. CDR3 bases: TGCGCCAGCAGCCTTAGTCCCCCAGTAGCGGGGGGCCGCACAGATACGCAGTATTTT.

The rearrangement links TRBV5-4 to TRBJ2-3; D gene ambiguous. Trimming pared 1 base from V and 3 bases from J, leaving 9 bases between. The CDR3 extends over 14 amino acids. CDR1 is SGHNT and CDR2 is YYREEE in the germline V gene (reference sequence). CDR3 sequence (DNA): TGTGCCAGCAGCTTGAGAGGAATTACAGATACGCAGTATTTT. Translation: CASSLRGITDTQYF. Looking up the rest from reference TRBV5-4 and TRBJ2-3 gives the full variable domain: ETGVTQSPTHLIKTRGQQVTLRCSSQSGHNTVSWYQQALGQGPQFIFQYYREEENGRGNFPPRFSGLQFPNYSSELNVNALELDDSALYLCASSLRGITDTQYFGPGTRLTVL.

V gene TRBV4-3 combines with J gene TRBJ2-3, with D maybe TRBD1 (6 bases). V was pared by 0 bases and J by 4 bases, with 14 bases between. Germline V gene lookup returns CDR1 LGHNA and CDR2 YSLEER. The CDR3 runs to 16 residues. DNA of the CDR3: TGCGCCAGCAGCCAAGACCAGGGGATGAGAGCAGATACGCAGTATTTT. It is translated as CASSQDQGMRADTQYF.

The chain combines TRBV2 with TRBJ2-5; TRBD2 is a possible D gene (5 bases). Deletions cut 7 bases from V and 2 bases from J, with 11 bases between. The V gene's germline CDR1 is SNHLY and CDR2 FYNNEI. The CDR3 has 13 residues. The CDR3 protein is CASTVRVQETQYF. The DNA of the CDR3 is TGTGCCAGCACAGTGCGGGTACAAGAGACCCAGTACTTC. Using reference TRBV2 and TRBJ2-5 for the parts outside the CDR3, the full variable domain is EPEVTQTPSHQVTQMGQEVILRCVPISNHLYFYWYRQILGQKVEFLVSFYNNEISEKSEIFDDQFSVERPDGSNFTLKIRSTKLEDSAMYFCASTVRVQETQYFGPGTRLLVL.

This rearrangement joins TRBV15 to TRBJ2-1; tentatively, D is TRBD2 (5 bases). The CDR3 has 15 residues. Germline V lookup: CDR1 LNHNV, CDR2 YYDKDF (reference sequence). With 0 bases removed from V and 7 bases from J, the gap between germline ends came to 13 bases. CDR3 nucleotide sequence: TGTGCCACCAGCAGAGATCGTCCAGGAGGAAATGAGCAGTTCTTC. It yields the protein CATSRDRPGGNEQFF.

The CDR3 nucleotides are TGTGCCAGCAGCTTGTTCACCGGGACAACGAACACTGAAGCTTTCTTT. It is translated as CASSLFTGTTNTEAFF. The V and J genes are TRBV7-6 and TRBJ1-1; perhaps TRBD1 as D (6 bases). The CDR3 totals 16 residues. Looked up from germline, CDR1 is SGHVS and CDR2 is FNYEAQ. Trimming pared 3 bases from V and 1 base from J, leaving 15 bases between.